This TCR beta chain was observed in a study of cytomegalovirus exposure and HLA in healthy donors. Points from the study as a whole: Further analysis, carried out later, found HLA-associated TCR beta chains more clonally expanded than equally common other chains.

Regarding this clone: The target antigen is unknown.

Though probably carrying unrecorded immune exposures, donors were nominally healthy at sampling. The length of the CDR3 is 18 residues. Trimming shortened V by 0 bases and J by 4 bases, and 22 bases separated the two germline ends. Germline CDR1 SGHRS, CDR2 YFSETQ. The PCR employed 60 Vbeta primers together with 13 Jbeta primers. Per the authors' pipeline: Around 12 million of tens of millions of unique TCR beta chains were shared, per a later count. Data came from immunoSEQ multiplex PCR; TCRdb stores just in-frame clones and leaves some out. V and J calls and clone size are as listed in that table; D and trimming were resolved from the DNA. The sample yields 150,000 or so clones, around 75% seen once.

This rearrangement joins TRBV5-1 to TRBJ1-1; TRBD1 is a possible D gene (5 bases). The sequence was collected from a man aged 40-49 years in good health and CMV-seronegative. The specimen sequenced was PBMCs. DNA for the CDR3: TGCGCCAGCAGCTTGGGTTCCGGGCAGGGTATGTTTCTCACTGAAGCTTTCTTT. Translating gives CASSLGSGQGMFLTEAFF.